The 24 T cell receptor beta chains in this list originate from one sample, sequenced in a study of blood T cell repertoires in COVID-19. Measured with immunoSEQ multiplex PCR; TCRdb has only the in-frame clones, and not every one. The table lists around 100,000 clones, 70% to 90% of them singletons. The sequenced sample consisted of peripheral blood. The receptor set was obtained from a man aged 50-60 years in a cohort sampled during active COVID-19.

V and J are TRBV11-3 and TRBJ2-1, with TRBD1 identical over 9 bases. Germline values: CDR1 SGHNT, CDR2 YENEEA. V gave up 3 bases and J gave up 7 bases; unmatched junction bases: 10. CDR3 length equals 16 residues. CDR3 region: CASSLFPGQGKNEQFF. The DNA of the CDR3 is TGTGCCAGCAGCTTGTTTCCGGGACAGGGTAAAAATGAGCAGTTCTTC.

This chain joins TRBV5-1 and TRBJ2-5; D is undetermined. CDR1 and CDR2 (germline): SGHRS, YFSETQ. Trimming took 1 base from V and 5 from J, leaving 6 bases between them. CDR3 length: 12 residues. CDR3 amino acids: CASSLLRETQYF. DNA of the CDR3: TGCGCCAGCAGCTTGCTACGCGAGACCCAGTACTTC. The full variable domain, with the rest looked up from reference TRBV5-1 and TRBJ2-5, is KAGVTQTPRYLIKTRGQQVTLSCSPISGHRSVSWYQQTPGQGLQFLFEYFSETQRNKGNFPGRFSGRQFSNSRSEMNVSTLELGDSALYLCASSLLRETQYFGPGTRLLVL.

This chain uses TRBV5-1 with TRBJ2-1; TRBD1 agrees at 7 bases. The CDR3 runs to 15 residues. Germline V lookup: CDR1 SGHRS, CDR2 YFSETQ. The junction had 4 bases not matched to a gene; V was cut back by 1 base and J by 3 bases. The CDR3 loop is CASSLRQGGYNEQFF. The CDR3 DNA follows: TGCGCCAGCAGCTTGAGACAGGGCGGCTACAATGAGCAGTTCTTC. Drawing the rest from reference TRBV5-1 and TRBJ2-1, the complete variable domain is KAGVTQTPRYLIKTRGQQVTLSCSPISGHRSVSWYQQTPGQGLQFLFEYFSETQRNKGNFPGRFSGRQFSNSRSEMNVSTLELGDSALYLCASSLRQGGYNEQFFGPGTRLTVL.

The J gene is TRBJ2-7, the V gene TRBV7-3, with 11 bases identical to TRBD1. This CDR3 region has 14 residues. Germline assignment: CDR1 SGHTA and CDR2 FQGTGA. Trimming removed 5 bases from V and 7 bases from J; junction bases left unmatched: 7. The CDR3 protein is CASSPRGQGGEQYF. As DNA, the CDR3 is TGTGCCAGCAGCCCCCGGGGACAGGGGGGGGAGCAGTACTTC.

This clone has just one count. The genes are TRBV9 and TRBJ1-3, with a weak D call TRBD1 (5 bases). CDR3 length equals 16 residues. The germline V gene encodes CDR1 SGDLS and CDR2 YYNGEE. The V gene lost 4 bases and the J gene lost 13 bases, with 27 bases spanning the gap. DNA of the CDR3: TGTGCCAGCAGCCCAGCCCGGGACTCGGCATCCGTTCCGATATATTTT. This sequence encodes CASSPARDSASVPIYF. The whole variable domain, remainder taken from reference TRBV9 and TRBJ1-3, is DSGVTQTPKHLITATGQRVTLRCSPRSGDLSVYWYQQSLDQGLQFLIQYYNGEERAKGNILERFSAQQFPDLHSELNLSSLELGDSALYFCASSPARDSASVPIYFGEGSWLTVV.

The rearrangement uses TRBV9 and TRBJ2-3, with D perhaps matching TRBD1 (5 bases). The germline V gene has CDR1 SGDLS and CDR2 YYNGEE. The CDR3 runs to 14 residues. Trimming shortened V by 3 bases and J by 4 bases, and 12 bases separated the two germline ends. CDR3 sequence reads: CASSGEQVSDTQYF. The CDR3, as DNA: TGTGCCAGCAGCGGAGAACAGGTCTCAGATACGCAGTATTTT.

This chain links TRBV5-6 with TRBJ1-1, with TRBD1 as a possible D gene (5 bases). V shed 0 bases and J shed 4 bases, with 13 bases lying between them. This CDR3 is built from 15 residues. Germline-derived CDR1 and CDR2 are SGHDT and YYEEEE. The CDR3: CASSLVAGPTTEAFF. The CDR3 bases are TGTGCCAGCAGCTTGGTGGCAGGGCCGACCACTGAAGCTTTCTTT. Full variable domain (remainder filled in from reference TRBV5-6 and TRBJ1-1): DAGVTQSPTHLIKTRGQQVTLRCSPKSGHDTVSWYQQALGQGPQFIFQYYEEEERQRGNFPDRFSGHQFPNYSSELNVNALLLGDSALYLCASSLVAGPTTEAFFGQGTRLTVV.

The V gene is TRBV6-6, the J gene TRBJ2-7, with 9 bases lining up with TRBD2. The V gene end was trimmed by 6 bases and the J gene end by 4 bases; junction bases not matched to a gene: 10. Germline V gives CDR1 MNHNY, CDR2 SVGAGI (reference sequence). The CDR3 runs to 15 residues. CDR3 protein: CASRVRGGPLYEQYV. The CDR3 region has the DNA TGTGCCAGCAGGGTGCGGGGGGGCCCCTTATACGAGCAGTACGTC.

The chain carries TRBV12-5 and TRBJ2-5, with D hard to call. Germline CDR1 and CDR2: LGHNT and FRNRAP. The CDR3 is 12 residues long. V dropped 2 bases and J dropped 7 bases, with 8 bases sitting between them. In DNA, the CDR3 is TGTGCTAGTGGTTTGCCGTCCTTGACCCAGTACTTC. This encodes CASGLPSLTQYF.

The gene calls are TRBV15 and TRBJ2-2; 7 nucleotides line up with TRBD2. Germline CDR1 and CDR2: LNHNV and YYDKDF (reference sequence). V shed 5 bases, J shed 4 bases, and the junction held 13 bases outside the gene matches. The CDR3 extends over 17 amino acids. The CDR3 is CATSPNPAGRGTGELFF. In DNA, the CDR3 is TGTGCCACCAGCCCCAACCCAGCGGGGAGGGGCACCGGGGAGCTGTTTTTT.

This chain connects TRBV5-8 to TRBJ1-1; D is uncertain. The CDR3 is 12 amino acids. Trimming shortened V by 0 bases and J by 4 bases, and 4 bases separated the two germline ends. Looked up from germline, CDR1 is SGHTS and CDR2 is YDEGEE. CDR3 loop: CASSLVRTEAFF. CDR3 DNA: TGTGCCAGCAGCTTGGTCCGCACTGAAGCTTTCTTT.

The V gene is TRBV2, the J gene TRBJ1-6, with 8 bases lining up with TRBD1. The CDR3 loop spans 16 amino acids. Germline V gene data show CDR1 as SNHLY and CDR2 as FYNNEI. V was clipped by 6 bases and J by 6 bases; unmatched bases: 10. The CDR3 DNA sequence: TGTGCCAGCAGCATAACCGGGACAGGCCCTAATTCACCCCTCCACTTT. Translated: CASSITGTGPNSPLHF. The full variable domain, completed using reference TRBV2 and TRBJ1-6, is EPEVTQTPSHQVTQMGQEVILRCVPISNHLYFYWYRQILGQKVEFLVSFYNNEISEKSEIFDDQFSVERPDGSNFTLKIRSTKLEDSAMYFCASSITGTGPNSPLHFGNGTRLTVT.

The DNA for the CDR3 is TGTGCCAGCAGCCAAGTAGCCGGGATTACTGAAGCTTTCTTT. Protein: CASSQVAGITEAFF. The gene calls are TRBV14 and TRBJ1-1; D is unresolved. The CDR3 runs to 14 residues. Trimming stripped 1 base from V and 5 bases from J, with 11 bases between. Per the germline V gene, CDR1 is SGHDN and CDR2 is FVKESK.

This chain uses TRBV28 with TRBJ2-6, with 7 bases lining up with TRBD1. Germline assignment: CDR1 MDHEN and CDR2 SYDVKM. J gave up 1 base and V 5 bases, and 8 bases lay outside the gene matches. CDR3 length: 17 residues. CDR3 protein: CASSQGQSRSGANVLTF. The DNA for the CDR3 is TGTGCCAGCAGTCAGGGACAGAGTCGATCTGGGGCCAACGTCCTGACTTTC.

This rearrangement joins TRBV6-1 to TRBJ1-5; weak D call: TRBD1 (6 bases). Germline loops: CDR1 MNHNS, CDR2 SASEGT. With 2 bases removed from V and 6 bases from J, the gap between germline ends came to 23 bases. The CDR3 has 18 amino acids. CDR3: CASSEIPGGGELGQPQHF. The CDR3 DNA follows: TGTGCCAGCAGTGAAATCCCGGGGGGGGGCGAGTTAGGTCAGCCCCAGCATTTT.

A remark on this clone: It is unclear where the CDR3 begins or ends on the DNA, so no DNA is shown, and the CDR3 is as TCRdb lists it. The CDR3 loop reads CASSPRFGPGGDGYTF. The genes are TRBV18 and TRBJ1-2. CDR1 KGHSH and CDR2 LQKENI come from the germline V gene. The CDR3 length is 16 residues, termini included.

This clone was observed a single time. The CDR3 is CATGGTSGAYGRETQYF. As DNA, the CDR3 is TGTGCCACCGGTGGGACTAGCGGGGCGTACGGCCGGGAGACCCAGTACTTC. This chain links TRBV24-1 with TRBJ2-5, with 13 bases that match TRBD2. J lost 5 bases, V lost 9 bases, and 14 bases had no gene match. The CDR3 spans 17 residues. CDR1 KGHDR and CDR2 SFDVKD come from the germline V gene.

The chain couples TRBV2 to TRBJ2-5; 8 bases fit TRBD1. The CDR3 covers 16 residues. V lost 6 bases to trimming and J lost 6 bases; unmatched junction nucleotides: 15. CDR1 and CDR2 (germline): SNHLY, FYNNEI. The CDR3 spells CASRIMDRVTHKTQYF. The DNA of the CDR3 is TGTGCCAGCAGGATCATGGACAGGGTGACCCACAAGACCCAGTACTTC.

The rearrangement links TRBV9 to TRBJ2-2, with TRBD1 as a possible D gene (6 bases). V was pared by 0 bases and J by 4 bases, with 13 bases between. In germline, CDR1 is SGDLS, CDR2 YYNGEE. CDR3 length: 16 amino acids. Written as DNA, the CDR3 is TGTGCCAGCAGCGTAGCTGGTGGGGGCGTCACCGGGGAGCTGTTTTTT. It translates to CASSVAGGGVTGELFF.

The gene calls are TRBV2 and TRBJ2-2; the D gene is possibly TRBD1 (5 bases). V dropped 11 bases and J dropped 6 bases, with 16 bases sitting between them. Germline V gene sequence: CDR1 SNHLY, CDR2 FYNNEI. The CDR3 is made up of 13 amino acids. The CDR3 coding sequence is TGTGCCGGACAAAAGGGTAACGCCGGGGAGCTGTTTTTT. Translated, it gives CAGQKGNAGELFF.

This chain uses TRBV11-2 with TRBJ1-1, with D maybe TRBD1 (6 bases). Per the germline V gene, CDR1 is SGHAT and CDR2 is FQNNGV. The germline V and J ends were trimmed by 5 bases and 10 bases, with 17 bases remaining between them. The CDR3 has 13 residues. The CDR3 DNA reads as TGTGCCAGCAGCCCAGGGGTCAGGGGAAGAGCTTTCTTT. Its protein product is CASSPGVRGRAFF.

The rearrangement uses TRBV28 and TRBJ1-5, with D possibly being TRBD1 (6 bases). There are 14 residues in the CDR3. Trimming shortened V by 9 bases and J by 3 bases, and 15 bases separated the two germline ends. Germline lookup yields CDR1 MDHEN and CDR2 SYDVKM. The CDR3 bases are TGTGCCAGTGCCGGGGACAACCCCAATCAGCCCCAGCATTTT. Translation: CASAGDNPNQPQHF.

The chain joins TRBV7-2 to TRBJ1-1; no firm D call. CDR1 is SGHTA, CDR2 FQGNSA, per germline. CDR3 size: 12 residues. V shed 5 bases and J shed 5 bases, with 9 bases lying between them. This chain's CDR3 is CASSESRTEAFF. In nucleotides, the CDR3 is TGTGCCAGCAGCGAGTCGAGGACTGAAGCTTTCTTT. Based on the CDR3 plus reference TRBV7-2 and TRBJ1-1, the full variable domain is GAGVSQSPSNKVTEKGKDVELRCDPISGHTALYWYRQSLGQGLEFLIYFQGNSAPDKSGLPSDRFSAERTGGSVSTLTIQRTQQEDSAVYLCASSESRTEAFFGQGTRLTVV.

V usage is TRBV7-9 and J usage is TRBJ1-3; D gene uncertain. Deletions cut 1 base from V and 4 bases from J, with 5 bases between. CDR1 is SEHNR, CDR2 FQNEAQ, per germline (reference sequence). This CDR3 has 13 residues. CDR3 residues: CASSLGQGNTIYF. For the CDR3, the DNA is TGTGCCAGCAGCTTAGGGCAAGGAAACACCATATATTTT. The whole variable domain, remainder taken from reference TRBV7-9 and TRBJ1-3, is DTGVSQNPRHKITKRGQNVTFRCDPISEHNRLYWYRQTLGQGPEFLTYFQNEAQLEKSRLLSDRFSAERPKGSFSTLEIQRTEQGDSAMYLCASSLGQGNTIYFGEGSWLTVV.